What follows describes a single T cell receptor (beta chain). As yet, its antigen is unknown. Clones were read by immunoSEQ multiplex PCR, and TCRdb kept only the in-frame ones, dropping some. Seen here are approximately 150,000 clones, approximately 90% observed once, and the top ten hold roughly 1.5%. This sample was taken from a study of cytomegalovirus exposure and HLA in healthy donors. The donors were part of the validation cohort, which consisted of some 120 subjects and was separate from the first cohort of under 850 subjects. Study-wide results and caveats: It was 150 or so TCR beta chains that were listed as cytomegalovirus-associated. Reportedly, cytomegalovirus status was diagnosed with high sensitivity and specificity. Most TCR sequences were rare, but some public TCRs occurred in many donors.

The sequence derives from a woman aged 25 to 45 in good health and CMV-seronegative. Sequencing was done on a sample of PBMCs.

CDR3 bases: TGCGCCAGTAGGAGATTGGGGGGTAGGGAAAAACTGTTTTTT. Its protein product is CASRRLGGREKLFF. The V call is TRBV4-1, the J call TRBJ1-4; TRBD1 might be the D (5 bases). Germline CDR1 and CDR2: MGHRA and YSYEKL. V lost 9 bases to trimming and J lost 8 bases, with 19 bases between them. The CDR3 extends over 14 amino acids.